This T cell receptor beta chain was found in a study of T cell responses to AZD1222 COVID-19 vaccine. Concerning this clone: Antigen specificity is unknown.

Sequencing was performed with immunoSEQ multiplex PCR; in TCRdb, only in-frame clones are kept and a portion is missing. The sample holds some 89,000 clones; roughly 90% are singletons and the top ten take approximately 3%. There are 17 residues in the CDR3. V was shortened by 2 bases and J by 6 bases, with 22 bases between the two germline ends. The germline V gene has CDR1 SGHTA and CDR2 FQGNSA. Findings and caveats of the study: White British ancestry dominated among donors, who included more females, and clonal diversity was possibly underestimated. Nearly half of spike-specific TCRs reportedly target variant regions that are unmutated in the B.1.351 and B.1.1.7 variants.

The gene calls are TRBV7-2 and TRBJ1-2; TRBD1 is a possible D gene (5 bases). This sample comprised peripheral blood, obtained on day 0 of AZD1222 vaccination. The sequence derives from an adult in good health. This CDR3 is CASSLHPSAGRNHGYTF. CDR3 DNA sequence: TGTGCCAGCAGCTTACACCCTTCGGCAGGGAGGAACCATGGCTACACCTTC.